Below, 30 T cell receptor beta chains from the same sample are listed, as sequenced in a study of low-dose radiotherapy and immunotherapy resistance in tumors. TRAV- and TRBV-specific primers, spanning alpha and beta chains, primed first-strand cDNA. With a V-primer adapter and a constant-region primer, TCRs were amplified for roughly 20 PCR cycles. Using its own MiXCR run on the reads, TCRdb lists one record per CDR3 protein. The sample includes under 8,500 distinct CDR3 sequences, approximately 50% of them seen just once. All receptors derive from a human donor with advanced metastatic prostate, ovarian, gallbladder or colorectal cancer (not recorded which). This table probably holds off-target reads from a library built for another chain.

The rearrangement joins TRBV28 to TRBJ2-3; possibly TRBD2 for D (6 bases). Germline V gene sequence: CDR1 MDHEN, CDR2 SYDVKM. The V and J ends lost 5 bases and 6 bases respectively, with 15 bases between them. This CDR3 spans 14 amino acids. The DNA for the CDR3 is TGTGCCAGCAGTAGTGGGGGAGGATGGGATACGCAGTATTTT. Residues: CASSSGGGWDTQYF.

The CDR3 loop reads CASTPPGQGYGYTF. CDR3 DNA: TGTGCCAGCACCCCTCCCGGGCAGGGATATGGCTACACCTTC. The V and J genes are TRBV5-5 and TRBJ1-2, with D perhaps TRBD1 (5 bases). Trimming left V 6 bases short and J 5 bases short, with 17 bases between. The germline gives CDR1 SGHKS, CDR2 YYEKEE (reference sequence). The CDR3 runs 14 residues.

The chain links TRBV9 to TRBJ1-1; D not certain. Germline CDR1 SGDLS, CDR2 YYNGEE. Trimming took 2 bases from V and 0 from J, leaving 8 bases between them. The CDR3 contains 14 residues. The CDR3 loop reads CASSVRSLNTEAFF. Written as DNA, the CDR3 is TGTGCCAGCAGCGTTCGGAGTTTGAACACTGAAGCTTTCTTT.

The chain links TRBV2 to TRBJ2-5, with D perhaps assigned TRBD1 or TRBD2 (6 bases each). Between the trimmed V and J ends, which lost 4 bases and 1 base, there was a span of 13 bases. There are 15 residues in the CDR3. CDR1 and CDR2 (germline): SNHLY, FYNNEI. CDR3 in DNA: TGTGCCAGCAGTGCCGGGGGCGCAGGCCAAGAGACCCAGTACTTC. It codes for CASSAGGAGQETQYF.

This chain uses TRBV9 with TRBJ1-2, with D tentatively TRBD1 (5 bases). This CDR3 is 14 amino acids long. With 1 base removed from V and 4 bases from J, the gap between germline ends came to 11 bases. Germline CDR1 SGDLS, CDR2 YYNGEE. This CDR3 reads CASSVYSGSYGYTF. For the CDR3, the DNA is TGTGCCAGCAGCGTATACTCAGGGAGCTATGGCTACACCTTC.

Only a few counts were recorded for this clonotype. The gene calls are TRBV28 and TRBJ1-1; 7 bases are shared with TRBD1. J was trimmed by 3 bases and V by 4 bases; bases with no gene match: 11. The CDR3 is made up of 16 amino acids. Germline CDR1 is MDHEN and CDR2 is SYDVKM. CDR3 amino acids: CASSYYRDSGDTEAFF. The CDR3, as DNA: TGTGCCAGCAGTTACTACCGGGACAGTGGGGACACTGAAGCTTTCTTT.

The sample holds a few counts of this clonotype. The genes are TRBV18 and TRBJ2-7; TRBD1 matches 9 bases. CDR3 length: 15 residues. Per germline, CDR1 KGHSH and CDR2 LQKENI. V was pared by 4 bases and J by 0 bases, with 4 bases of the junction left unmatched. Here the CDR3 reads CASSLGQGSSYEQYF. The CDR3 DNA sequence: TGTGCCAGCTCACTCGGACAGGGGAGCTCCTACGAGCAGTACTTC. Based on the CDR3 plus reference TRBV18 and TRBJ2-7, the full variable domain is NAGVMQNPRHLVRRRGQEARLRCSPMKGHSHVYWYRQLPEEGLKFMVYLQKENIIDESGMPKERFSAEFPKEGPSILRIQQVVRGDSAAYFCASSLGQGSSYEQYFGPGTRLTVT.

The V and J genes are TRBV12-3 or TRBV12-4 and TRBJ2-7; 7 bases match TRBD2. The CDR3 has 14 amino acids. V trimming: 0 bases; J trimming: 4 bases; junction bases outside the gene matches: 3. The CDR3 loop reads CASSLAGGGYEQYF. In DNA, the CDR3 is TGTGCCAGCAGTTTAGCCGGCGGGGGTTACGAGCAGTACTTC.

V is TRBV28 and J is TRBJ2-3; 9 bases agree with TRBD2. J was trimmed by 2 bases and V by 4 bases; bases with no gene match: 13. CDR3 length: 18 residues. Germline V CDR1 and CDR2: MDHEN, SYDVKM. CDR3 residues: CASSSDELLAGTTDTQYF. Written as DNA, the CDR3 is TGTGCCAGCAGTTCCGACGAACTACTAGCGGGCACCACAGATACGCAGTATTTT. Based on the CDR3 plus reference TRBV28 and TRBJ2-3, the full variable domain is DVKVTQSSRYLVKRTGEKVFLECVQDMDHENMFWYRQDPGLGLRLIYFSYDVKMKEKGDIPEGYSVSREKKERFSLILESASTNQTSMYLCASSSDELLAGTTDTQYFGPGTRLTVL.

This clonotype has a handful of counts. The J gene is TRBJ1-2, the V gene TRBV6-6; D gene uncertain. The CDR3 extends over 13 amino acids. Looked up from germline, CDR1 is MNHNY and CDR2 is SVGAGI (reference sequence). Trimming removed 4 bases from V and 4 bases from J, with 10 bases in between. This chain's CDR3 is CASSSSNLYGYTF. The CDR3 DNA follows: TGTGCCAGCAGTTCAAGTAATCTCTATGGCTACACCTTC.

V usage is TRBV6-5 and J usage is TRBJ1-1; D is unclear. Trimming removed 3 bases from V and 2 bases from J, with 4 bases in between. Germline V lookup: CDR1 MNHEY, CDR2 SVGAGI. The CDR3 is 12 amino acids. The CDR3 DNA reads TGTGCCAGCAGTTATGACAACACTGAAGCTTTCTTT. Residues: CASSYDNTEAFF.

This clonotype was counted between two and nine times. This sequence joins TRBV2 and TRBJ2-7; D perhaps matches TRBD2 (6 bases). Germline CDR1 and CDR2: SNHLY and FYNNEI. The ends were cut back, 5 bases at V and 0 bases at J, with 11 bases in the middle. This CDR3 contains 14 residues. This CDR3 is CASSYDGSSYEQYF. CDR3 nucleotides: TGTGCCAGCAGTTATGACGGGAGCTCCTACGAGCAGTACTTC. Variable domain in full (rest from reference TRBV2 and TRBJ2-7): EPEVTQTPSHQVTQMGQEVILRCVPISNHLYFYWYRQILGQKVEFLVSFYNNEISEKSEIFDDQFSVERPDGSNFTLKIRSTKLEDSAMYFCASSYDGSSYEQYFGPGTRLTVT.

This clonotype has a handful of counts. The chain joins TRBV29-1 to TRBJ2-7; 10 bases agree with TRBD1. With 7 bases clipped from V and 6 bases from J, the junction kept 9 bases outside the gene matches. CDR3 length equals 13 residues. Germline lookup yields CDR1 SQVTM and CDR2 ANQGSEA. CDR3 protein: CSARGTGAREQYF. The CDR3 bases are TGCAGCGCACGGGGGACAGGGGCGCGCGAGCAGTACTTC.

The V and J genes are TRBV28 and TRBJ1-2; D perhaps matches TRBD1 (5 bases). The V gene's germline CDR1 is MDHEN and CDR2 SYDVKM. This CDR3 region has 13 residues. Trimming left V 6 bases short and J 4 bases short, with 12 bases between. The CDR3 loop reads CASSPTGGYGYTF. In DNA form, the CDR3 reads TGTGCCAGCAGCCCCACGGGGGGCTATGGCTACACCTTC.

The chain links TRBV3-1 to TRBJ2-7; D perhaps matches TRBD1 (6 bases). The V gene's germline CDR1 is LGHDT and CDR2 YNNKEL (reference sequence). V dropped 6 bases and J dropped 5 bases, with 14 bases sitting between them. This CDR3 comprises 13 residues. In DNA form, the CDR3 reads TGTGCCAGCAGTACCAGGACAGCAAACGAGCAGTACTTC. Amino acids: CASSTRTANEQYF.

The chain has TRBV6-1 and TRBJ2-7; D possibly corresponds to TRBD1 (6 bases). The V gene lost 6 bases and the J gene lost 6 bases, with 27 bases spanning the gap. The CDR3 is 17 residues long. The germline CDR1 and CDR2 sequences are MNHNS and SASEGT. Here the CDR3 reads CASSRDTAGSRLAEQYF. In DNA form, the CDR3 reads TGTGCCAGCAGCCGGGACACGGCTGGTTCACGGCTCGCCGAGCAGTACTTC.

The chain is built from TRBV5-1 and TRBJ2-3; the D gene is possibly TRBD2 (6 bases). V dropped 4 bases and J dropped 1 base, with 16 bases sitting between them. The CDR3 is made up of 16 amino acids. Per the germline V gene, CDR1 is SGHRS and CDR2 is YFSETQ. CDR3 in amino acids: CASSVGDLPGTDTQYF. The CDR3 bases are TGCGCCAGCAGCGTGGGGGACTTACCGGGCACAGATACGCAGTATTTT.

V and J are TRBV6-8 and TRBJ2-7; 8 bases are shared with TRBD1. The CDR3 is 14 residues long. V was pared by 2 bases and J by 4 bases, with 4 bases of the junction left unmatched. CDR1 and CDR2 from the germline V gene are MNHGY and SAAAGT. As DNA, the CDR3 is TGTGCCAGCAGTTACGCAGGGGGCGAGTACGAGCAGTACTTC. Its protein product is CASSYAGGEYEQYF.

This clonotype was counted a few times. The chain carries TRBV28 and TRBJ2-1; TRBD1 agrees at 11 bases. V lost 4 bases, J lost 15 bases, and 11 bases stayed unmatched. Germline-derived CDR1 and CDR2 are MDHEN and SYDVKM. There are 14 residues in the CDR3. The CDR3 protein is CASSSGTGGGWLFF. In DNA form, the CDR3 reads TGTGCCAGCAGTTCCGGGACAGGGGGAGGATGGTTGTTCTTC. The variable domain in full, with the rest retrieved from reference TRBV28 and TRBJ2-1, is DVKVTQSSRYLVKRTGEKVFLECVQDMDHENMFWYRQDPGLGLRLIYFSYDVKMKEKGDIPEGYSVSREKKERFSLILESASTNQTSMYLCASSSGTGGGWLFFGPGTRLTVL.

CDR3 coding DNA: TGTGCCAGCAGCAGAGGACAGAACACCGGGGAGCTGTTTTTT. Its protein is CASSRGQNTGELFF. The chain employs TRBV3-1 and TRBJ2-2; tentative D call: TRBD1 (5 bases). The CDR3 is 14 amino acids. CDR1 is LGHDT and CDR2 is YNNKEL in the germline V gene (reference sequence). Trimming removed 5 bases from V and 1 base from J, with 8 bases in between.

The rearrangement joins TRBV10-3 to TRBJ2-3, with 7 bases lining up with TRBD2. V dropped 10 bases and J dropped 2; count of bases not matched to a gene: 6. This CDR3 is built from 13 residues. In germline, CDR1 is ENHRY, CDR2 SYGVKD. The DNA of the CDR3 is TGTGCCACACTAGCGTCTCTCACAGATACGCAGTATTTT. This encodes CATLASLTDTQYF.

This clonotype has only a few counts. CDR3 region: CASTLLDRDNNEQFF. CDR3 nucleotides: TGTGCCAGCACCCTCCTGGACAGAGACAACAATGAGCAGTTCTTC. The chain links TRBV9 to TRBJ2-1; perhaps TRBD1 as D (6 bases). The CDR3 contains 15 residues. Germline assignment: CDR1 SGDLS and CDR2 YYNGEE. Trimming took off 6 bases at V and 5 bases at J, with 18 bases between the two ends.

This chain uses TRBV28 with TRBJ2-5; 7 bases match TRBD1. This CDR3 has 13 amino acids. Germline-derived CDR1 and CDR2 are MDHEN and SYDVKM. After removal of 6 bases from V and 3 bases from J, the junction contained 4 bases not matched to a gene. CDR3 nucleotide sequence: TGTGCCAGCAGCCTCGACAGGGAAGAGACCCAGTACTTC. This translates into CASSLDREETQYF.

V and J are TRBV7-9 and TRBJ1-2; TRBD1 matches 10 bases. Germline V lookup: CDR1 SEHNR, CDR2 FQNEAQ (reference sequence). V gave up 2 bases and J gave up 4 bases; unmatched junction bases: 7. This CDR3 contains 16 residues. The CDR3 reads CASSLSWGQGTYGYTF. The CDR3 DNA reads as TGTGCCAGCAGCTTAAGTTGGGGACAGGGGACCTATGGCTACACCTTC.

The V call is TRBV28, the J call TRBJ2-4, with D tentatively TRBD2 (6 bases). V lost 3 bases, J lost 2 bases, and 8 bases lay in between. The CDR3 loop spans 14 amino acids. CDR1 is MDHEN and CDR2 is SYDVKM in the germline V gene. The CDR3 sequence: CASSLGGSKNIQYF. The CDR3 bases are TGTGCCAGCAGTTTGGGGGGATCCAAAAACATTCAGTACTTC.

The chain links TRBV12-3 or TRBV12-4 to TRBJ2-5; 11 nucleotides line up with TRBD1. J gave up 2 bases and V 2 bases, and 7 bases lay outside the gene matches. The CDR3 is 17 amino acids. The CDR3 sequence is CASSLKIGTGGQETQYF. The CDR3 nucleotides are TGTGCCAGCAGTTTAAAAATCGGGACAGGGGGTCAAGAGACCCAGTACTTC.

This clonotype occurred a few times. This chain uses TRBV11-2 with TRBJ2-3, with TRBD2 matching 7 bases. Germline values: CDR1 SGHAT, CDR2 FQNNGV. After removal of 5 bases from V and 2 bases from J, the junction contained 7 bases not matched to a gene. This CDR3 has 15 amino acids. Here the CDR3 reads CASSPHGTNTDTQYF. As DNA, the CDR3 is TGTGCCAGCAGCCCGCACGGGACTAACACAGATACGCAGTATTTT. Based on the CDR3 plus reference TRBV11-2 and TRBJ2-3, the full variable domain is EAGVAQSPRYKIIEKRQSVAFWCNPISGHATLYWYQQILGQGPKLLIQFQNNGVVDDSQLPKDRFSAERLKGVDSTLKIQPAKLEDSAVYLCASSPHGTNTDTQYFGPGTRLTVL.

This chain's CDR3 is CASSIGDGSLGYTGELFF. As DNA, the CDR3 is TGTGCCAGTAGTATAGGGGATGGATCCCTCGGGTACACCGGGGAGCTGTTTTTT. V and J are TRBV19 and TRBJ2-2; D gene ambiguous. This CDR3 is built from 18 residues. Germline CDR1 reads LNHDA; CDR2 reads SQIVND (reference sequence). V dropped 1 base and J dropped 3 bases, with 18 bases sitting between them.

The gene calls are TRBV20-1 and TRBJ2-5, with a weak D call TRBD1 (6 bases). Per germline, CDR1 DFQATT and CDR2 SNEGSKA (reference sequence). Trimming removed 2 bases from V and 4 bases from J, with 14 bases in between. The CDR3 sequence is 14 residues long. CDR3 sequence reads: CSARPPGAGETQYF. CDR3 bases: TGCAGTGCTAGACCCCCAGGGGCGGGAGAGACCCAGTACTTC.

This clonotype occurred once. The CDR3: CASSQGVGGSYNEQFF. The CDR3 bases are TGCGCCAGCAGCCAGGGCGTAGGGGGGTCCTACAATGAGCAGTTCTTC. V usage is TRBV4-3 and J usage is TRBJ2-1, with D perhaps assigned TRBD1 or TRBD2 (6 bases each). CDR3 length: 16 residues. Germline CDR1 reads LGHNA; CDR2 reads YSLEER. With 3 bases removed from V and 1 base from J, the gap between germline ends came to 13 bases.